This TCR beta chain was identified in a study of blood T cell repertoires in COVID-19. Sequenced by immunoSEQ multiplex PCR; TCRdb stores in-frame clones only, minus some. The sample consists of 100,000 to 150,000 clones, 75% to 90% of them appearing once. The germline V gene encodes CDR1 MNHEY and CDR2 SVGEGT. With V trimmed by 4 bases and J by 0 bases, 18 bases remained unmatched. This CDR3 contains 20 residues. The sequence came from a woman aged 80 or over with COVID-19, enrolled during active disease. The sequenced material came from peripheral blood. The chain is built from TRBV6-2 or TRBV6-3 and TRBJ1-5; 7 bases agree with TRBD1. The CDR3 coding sequence is TGTGCCAGCAGTTGGACCGCGACCTTGGACAGGCCCGATAGCAATCAGCCCCAGCATTTT. Translating gives CASSWTATLDRPDSNQPQHF.